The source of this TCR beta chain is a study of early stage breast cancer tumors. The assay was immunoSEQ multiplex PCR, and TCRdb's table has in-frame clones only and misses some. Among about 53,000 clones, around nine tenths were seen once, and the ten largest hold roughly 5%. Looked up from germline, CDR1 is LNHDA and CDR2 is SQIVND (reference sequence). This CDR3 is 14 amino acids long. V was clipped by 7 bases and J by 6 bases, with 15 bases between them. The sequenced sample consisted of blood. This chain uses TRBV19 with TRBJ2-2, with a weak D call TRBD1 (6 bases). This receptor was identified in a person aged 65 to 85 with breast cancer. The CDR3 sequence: CASMYRARAGELFF. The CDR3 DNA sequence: TGTGCCAGTATGTACAGGGCAAGAGCCGGGGAGCTGTTTTTT.